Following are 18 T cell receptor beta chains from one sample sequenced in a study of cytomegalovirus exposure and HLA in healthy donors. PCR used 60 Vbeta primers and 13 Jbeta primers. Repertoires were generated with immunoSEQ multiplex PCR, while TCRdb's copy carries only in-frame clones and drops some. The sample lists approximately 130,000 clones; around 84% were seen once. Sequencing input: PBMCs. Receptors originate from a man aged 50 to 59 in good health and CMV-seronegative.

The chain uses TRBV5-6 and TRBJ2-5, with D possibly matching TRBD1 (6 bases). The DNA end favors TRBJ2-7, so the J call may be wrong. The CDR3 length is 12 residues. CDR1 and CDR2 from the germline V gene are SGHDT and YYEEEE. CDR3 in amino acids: CASSQGTPEQYF. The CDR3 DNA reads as TGTGCCAGCAGCCAAGGGACACCCGAGCAGTACTTC.

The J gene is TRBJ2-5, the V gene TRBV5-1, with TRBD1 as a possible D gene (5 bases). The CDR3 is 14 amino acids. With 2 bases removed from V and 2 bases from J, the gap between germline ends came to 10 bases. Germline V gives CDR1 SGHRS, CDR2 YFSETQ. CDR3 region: CASSFQQAQETQYF. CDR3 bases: TGCGCCAGCAGCTTTCAACAGGCACAAGAGACCCAGTACTTC.

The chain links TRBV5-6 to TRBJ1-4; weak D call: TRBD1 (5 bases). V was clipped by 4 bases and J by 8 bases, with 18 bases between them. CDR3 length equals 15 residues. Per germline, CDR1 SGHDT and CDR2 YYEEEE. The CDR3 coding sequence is TGTGCCAGCAGCCGACAGTTCACGGGAGAGGAAAAACTGTTTTTT. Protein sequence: CASSRQFTGEEKLFF.

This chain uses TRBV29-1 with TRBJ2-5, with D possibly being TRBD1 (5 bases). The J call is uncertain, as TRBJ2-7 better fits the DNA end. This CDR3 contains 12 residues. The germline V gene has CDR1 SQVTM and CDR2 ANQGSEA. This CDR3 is CSVTVTSYEQYF. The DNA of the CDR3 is TGCAGCGTGACAGTTACCTCCTACGAGCAGTACTTC.

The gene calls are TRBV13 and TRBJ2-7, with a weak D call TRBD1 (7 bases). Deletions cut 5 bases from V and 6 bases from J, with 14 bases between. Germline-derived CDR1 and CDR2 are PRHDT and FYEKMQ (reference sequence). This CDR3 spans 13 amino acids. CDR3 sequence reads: CASSAHRGGEQYF. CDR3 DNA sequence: TGTGCCAGCAGCGCCCACAGGGGAGGCGAGCAGTACTTC.

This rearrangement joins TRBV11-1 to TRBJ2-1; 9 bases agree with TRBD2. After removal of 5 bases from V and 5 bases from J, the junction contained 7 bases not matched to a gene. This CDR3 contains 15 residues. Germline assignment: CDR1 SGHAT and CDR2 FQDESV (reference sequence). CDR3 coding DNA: TGTGCCAGCAGCCGCGGGGGGGGGTCCCACAATGAGCAGTTCTTC. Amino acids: CASSRGGGSHNEQFF.

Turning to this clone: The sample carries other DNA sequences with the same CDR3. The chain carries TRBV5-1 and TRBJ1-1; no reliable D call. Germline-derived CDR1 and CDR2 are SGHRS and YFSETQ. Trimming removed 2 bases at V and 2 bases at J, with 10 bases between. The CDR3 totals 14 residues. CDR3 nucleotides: TGCGCCAGCAGCTTCGACGGAGGCAACACTGAAGCTTTCTTT. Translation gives CASSFDGGNTEAFF.

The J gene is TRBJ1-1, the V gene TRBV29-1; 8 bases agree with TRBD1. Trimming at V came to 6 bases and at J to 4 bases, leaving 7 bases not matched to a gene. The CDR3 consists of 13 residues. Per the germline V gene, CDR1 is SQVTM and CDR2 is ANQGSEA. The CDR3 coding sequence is TGCAGCGTCGACGGACAGGGTGGCACTGAAGCTTTCTTT. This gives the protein CSVDGQGGTEAFF.

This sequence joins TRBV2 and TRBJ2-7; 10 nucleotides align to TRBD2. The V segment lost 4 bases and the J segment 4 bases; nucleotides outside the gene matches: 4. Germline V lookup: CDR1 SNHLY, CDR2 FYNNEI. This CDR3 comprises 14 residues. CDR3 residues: CASSAGLAPYEQYF. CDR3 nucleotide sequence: TGTGCCAGCAGTGCGGGACTAGCGCCGTACGAGCAGTACTTC.

This CDR3 is CAIGQGSEQYF. The CDR3 DNA reads as TGTGCCATCGGACAGGGTAGCGAGCAGTACTTC. The chain joins TRBV10-3 to TRBJ2-7; TRBD1 aligns across 8 bases. The ends lost 8 bases at V and 6 bases at J; junction bases unmatched: 3. Germline lookup yields CDR1 ENHRY and CDR2 SYGVKD. The CDR3 covers 11 residues.

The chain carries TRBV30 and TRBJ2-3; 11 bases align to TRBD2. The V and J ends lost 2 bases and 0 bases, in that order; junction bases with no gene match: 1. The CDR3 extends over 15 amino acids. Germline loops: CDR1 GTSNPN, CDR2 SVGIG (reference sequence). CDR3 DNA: TGTGCCTGGAGTCGACTAGCGGGAAGCACAGATACGCAGTATTTT. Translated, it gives CAWSRLAGSTDTQYF.

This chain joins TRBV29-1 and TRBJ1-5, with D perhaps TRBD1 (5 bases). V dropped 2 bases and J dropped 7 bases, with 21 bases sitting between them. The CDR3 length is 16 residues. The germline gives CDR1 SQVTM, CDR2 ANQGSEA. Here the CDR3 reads CSVELVLGRARQPQHF. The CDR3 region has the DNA TGCAGCGTTGAATTAGTTTTGGGCAGGGCGCGGCAGCCCCAGCATTTT. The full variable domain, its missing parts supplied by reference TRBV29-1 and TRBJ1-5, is SAVISQKPSRDICQRGTSLTIQCQVDSQVTMMFWYRQQPGQSLTLIATANQGSEATYESGFVIDKFPISRPNLTFSTLTVSNMSPEDSSIYLCSVELVLGRARQPQHFGDGTRLSIL.

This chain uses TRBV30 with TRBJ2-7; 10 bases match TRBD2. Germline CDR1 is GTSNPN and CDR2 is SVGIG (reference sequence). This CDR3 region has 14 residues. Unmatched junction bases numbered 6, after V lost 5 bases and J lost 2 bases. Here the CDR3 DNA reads TGTGCCTGGGAGGGGACTAGCGAGACCTACGAGCAGTACTTC. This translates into CAWEGTSETYEQYF.

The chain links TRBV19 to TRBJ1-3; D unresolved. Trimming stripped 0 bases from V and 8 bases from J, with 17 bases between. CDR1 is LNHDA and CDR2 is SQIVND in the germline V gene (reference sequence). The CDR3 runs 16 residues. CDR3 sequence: CASSIDLRPGLDTIYF. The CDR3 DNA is TGTGCCAGTAGTATAGATCTGAGGCCCGGTTTGGACACCATATATTTT. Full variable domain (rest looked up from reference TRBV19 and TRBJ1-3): DGGITQSPKYLFRKEGQNVTLSCEQNLNHDAMYWYRQDPGQGLRLIYYSQIVNDFQKGDIAEGYSVSREKKESFPLTVTSAQKNPTAFYLCASSIDLRPGLDTIYFGEGSWLTVV.

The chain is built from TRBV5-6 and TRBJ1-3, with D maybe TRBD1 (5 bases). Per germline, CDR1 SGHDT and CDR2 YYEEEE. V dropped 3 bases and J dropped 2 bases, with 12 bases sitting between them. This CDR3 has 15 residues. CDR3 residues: CASSWGGPTGNTIYF. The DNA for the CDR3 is TGTGCCAGCAGCTGGGGGGGTCCAACTGGAAACACCATATATTTT.

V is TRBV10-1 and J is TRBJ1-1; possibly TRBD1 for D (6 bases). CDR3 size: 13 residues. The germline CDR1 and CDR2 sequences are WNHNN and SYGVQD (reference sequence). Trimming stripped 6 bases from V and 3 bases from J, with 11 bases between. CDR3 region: CASRGDTYTEAFF. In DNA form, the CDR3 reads TGCGCCAGCAGGGGGGACACCTACACTGAAGCTTTCTTT.

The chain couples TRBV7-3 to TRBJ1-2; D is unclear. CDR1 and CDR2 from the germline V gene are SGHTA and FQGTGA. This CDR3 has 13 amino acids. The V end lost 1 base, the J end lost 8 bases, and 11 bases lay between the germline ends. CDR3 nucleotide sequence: TGTGCCAGCAGCTTAATATACGGAGGGGGCTACACCTTC. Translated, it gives CASSLIYGGGYTF.

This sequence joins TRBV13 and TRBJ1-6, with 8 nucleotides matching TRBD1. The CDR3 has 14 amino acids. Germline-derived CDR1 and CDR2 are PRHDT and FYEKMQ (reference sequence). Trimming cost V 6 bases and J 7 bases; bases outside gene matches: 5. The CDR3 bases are TGTGCCAGCAGGGAAAGACAGGGGAATTCACCCCTCCACTTT. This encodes CASRERQGNSPLHF.